This section outlines one T cell receptor beta chain sequence together with its context. The TCR beta repertoire was assessed by survey-level immunoSEQ sequencing. The repertoire was sequenced with immunoSEQ multiplex PCR; TCRdb's copy has only in-frame clones and lacks some. The data show 60,000 to 85,000 clones, with around 93% seen just once and 3.5% to 5.5% held by the top ten. Germline CDR1 and CDR2: MDHEN and SYDVKM. Trimming cost V 3 bases and J 0 bases, with 5 bases left between them. The CDR3 is made up of 13 amino acids. The sequenced sample consisted of PBMCs. The sequence was collected from a middle-aged man with rheumatoid arthritis. The V and J genes are TRBV28 and TRBJ1-2; D not certain. CDR3 sequence (DNA): TGTGCCAGCAGTTTCTTCGCTAACTATGGCTACACCTTC. Amino acid sequence: CASSFFANYGYTF.